This T cell receptor beta chain was captured in a study of shared clonotypes between healthy human individuals (dated by TCRdb to the early 2020s). Concerning the study at large: A few men and two women, aged 18 to 49 years, made up the cohort. Per donor, three plates each were used for CD4 naive and CD4 memory, two for CD8 naive, and one for CD8 memory. The study deeply sequenced blood TCR repertoires of about 5 healthy adults to estimate repertoire size and the extent of clonotype sharing between individuals. To increase sequencing depth and limit assay-specific biases, different laboratories used diverse techniques to prepare libraries and sequence TCR repertoires. Leukapheresis yielded between about 0.9 and 9.5 billion PBMCs per donor.

Using the deep immunoSEQ assay, multiplex PCR amplified TCR CDR3 regions from genomic DNA. For each cell subset, the extracted genomic DNA was distributed evenly across all wells of several immunoSEQ 96-well plates, and each plate served as one replicate. For sorted subsets, 200 ng of genomic DNA, equivalent to some 30,000 T cell genomes, went into each replicate PCR. Purified libraries were measured with a Qubit 3.0 fluorometer, size-checked on a Bioanalyzer 2100, and measured again with the KAPA Library Quantification kit. A separate single-read 150-cycle Illumina NextSeq 550 flow cell was used to sequence each immunoSEQ 96-well plate. On the study's bioinformatics: The immunoSEQ output contained only junctional sequences without quality scores, so filtering could not match that applied to full-length reads. To assign V/J genes and CDR3, sequences were annotated against IMGT germline references using PyIR, a Python wrapper for IgBLAST v1.9. Reads were filtered out if the reads had weak V/J assignments (E-value above 1e-6), no CDR3, stop codons, out-of-frame junctions, or ambiguous translated residues. V3J clonotypes were defined by identical inferred V gene, J gene, and CDR3 amino acid sequence. Percentage overlap between repertoires was calculated by dividing the number of shared unique clonotypes by the size of the smaller repertoire. RTK rarefaction, the Chao1 estimator, and Recon v2.1 estimates of unobserved clonotypes were used to assess repertoire richness. For all TCRbeta clonotypes obtained by the gDNA method from a few donors, generation probabilities were computed with OLGA. TCRdb's version of the immuneACCESS table is confined to in-frame rearrangements and falls short of the full clone set. An unresolved V gene accounts for under half of the shortfall where checked; the remainder is of unknown origin. V and J calls plus clone size are reproduced from that table; the DNA served to infer D and trimming. This sample is represented by around 1,900,000 clones; 90% to 95% of them were singletons. The ten largest clonotypes hold around 1.7% of the sample.

Summary of the overall study and its limitations: Based on pairwise subsampling, the degree of clonotype sharing among donors was expected to be affected by sequencing depth. Higher generation probabilities were observed for clonotypes shared by all four sorted-subset donors than for non-shared clonotypes. The small number of donors limited the genetic and exposure-history diversity represented. Estimated clonotype richness was generally larger for naive than for memory subsets. Across several donors, around 5% of naive CD4, approximately 4% of naive CD8, under 2.5% of memory CD4, and 0.4% to 0.45% of memory CD8 clonotypes were shared. Sampling was limited to blood, and TCR repertoires in tissue likely differ from TCR repertoires in blood. Incomplete sequencing was indicated by rarefaction of sorted-subset datasets, despite the large sequencing depth.

Turning to this clone: Its cognate antigen has yet to be identified. No quality values exist for individual bases; no much larger clone is one base distant.

CD8 naive samples were obtained by positive selection for CCR7 among CD45RO-negative cells, yielding a CD45RA+CCR7+ population from which TemRA cells were excluded. The donors were healthy, HIV-negative adults who had no recently reported acute infections or vaccinations. Every donor was a Caucasian adult residing in Nashville, Tennessee, USA. After blood collection by leukapheresis, PBMCs were isolated using Ficoll-Histopaque density gradient centrifugation and then cryopreserved in the vapor phase of liquid nitrogen. Purity and quantity of every magnetically sorted T cell population were checked by analytical flow cytometry. Genomic DNA was isolated from every sorted fraction and measured by UV absorbance on a Nanodrop 2000c. V sheds 2 bases and J sheds 2 bases, leaving 12 bases between their ends. The germline V gene (reference sequence) supplies CDR1 LNHDA and CDR2 SQIVND. Including cysteine and phenylalanine, the CDR3 has 15 amino acids. Of the read, only the CDR3 DNA is kept; its 45 bases are in frame from base 1.

The sample consisted of naive CD8+ T cells from PBMCs. Read against the paper, the sample's cell subset or site label means: CD45RA+CCR7+. This clonotype was sampled from a man younger than 30 in good health. Some clones in this sample may be carry-over from other donors' samples. The rearranged segments are TRBV19 and TRBJ2-5; possibly the D gene is TRBD1, per 6 matching bases. The CDR3 protein: CASSISLRGQETQYF. The DNA sequence is as follows: TGTGCCAGTAGTATATCCCTTAGGGGGCAAGAGACCCAGTACTTC.